This TCR beta chain was found in a study of T cells expressing NK-cell markers. Broader study findings: In a handful of donors, dominant clonotypes made up roughly 25-60.1% of CD3+CD56-NKG2C+ cells.

It was by 5'RACE template switching with UMIs that TCR beta cDNA was made. Each CDR3 protein gets one entry in TCRdb, which reprocessed the 5' RACE reads and gives no DNA. The sample totals 150,000 to 200,000 distinct CDR3 sequences. This CDR3 has 16 residues. Germline lookup yields CDR1 SGHRS and CDR2 YFSETQ. To note about this clonotype: Its antigen is unknown.

The chain joins TRBV5-1 to TRBJ2-1; the D call of TRBD1 rests on TCRdb alone, since no DNA is present to check it. The specimen sequenced was blood T cells: a sorted CD56 or NKG2C T cell subset, CD4+ or CD8+ T cells, or bulk PBMC T cells (not recorded which). The source is a woman aged 18-69 years in good health. CDR3 protein: CASSLAGTSSYNEQFF.